These 21 T cell receptor beta chains were all obtained from the same sample, sequenced in a study of T cell repertoires in cytomegalovirus infection. MiXCR, run by TCRdb on the reads, gives a single entry per CDR3 protein. This table has fewer than 550,000 distinct CDR3 sequences, more than 15% appearing once. Material: CD8+ T cells from PBMCs. These receptors were obtained from a human donor in good health (CMV status not recorded). Some clones in this sample may be carry-over from other donors' samples.

V and J are TRBV13 and TRBJ2-5; D is ambiguous. V lost 1 base, J lost 5 bases, and 17 bases lay in between. This CDR3 contains 16 residues. CDR1 and CDR2 from the germline V gene are PRHDT and FYEKMQ (reference sequence). This chain's CDR3 is CASSLVGDGISETQYF. In DNA form, the CDR3 reads TGTGCCAGCAGCTTAGTTGGGGATGGAATCTCGGAGACCCAGTACTTC.

This clonotype was seen ten or more times. Its ends do not fully match the called genes, so a read error is possible. The genes are TRBV28 and TRBJ1-3, with D possibly being TRBD1 (5 bases). The CDR3 consists of 12 residues. Germline V gives CDR1 MDHEN, CDR2 SYDVKM. This chain's CDR3 is CAGGAWGNTIYF. CDR3 sequence (DNA): TGCGCCGGGGGAGCCTGGGGAAACACCATATATTTT.

On this clonotype itself: A read error may account for a junction end that differs from germline. The V gene is TRBV29-1, the J gene TRBJ1-1; D unclear. This CDR3 spans 13 amino acids. CDR1 and CDR2 (germline): SQVTM, ANQGSEA. The CDR3 loop reads CSVLQSGNSEAFF. The CDR3 DNA is TGCAGCGTTCTCCAGAGTGGGAACTCTGAAGCTTTCTTT.

The sample holds many counts of this clonotype. The chain links TRBV7-2 to TRBJ2-1; 8 nucleotides line up with TRBD2. This CDR3 has 17 amino acids. V lost 1 base and J lost 5; bases outside the gene matches: 10. Germline-derived CDR1 and CDR2 are SGHTA and FQGNSA. The CDR3 region has the DNA TGTGCCAGCAGCTTAGAATCGATAGCGGGGATTCACAATGAGCAGTTCTTC. It encodes CASSLESIAGIHNEQFF. The whole variable domain, remainder taken from reference TRBV7-2 and TRBJ2-1, is GAGVSQSPSNKVTEKGKDVELRCDPISGHTALYWYRQSLGQGLEFLIYFQGNSAPDKSGLPSDRFSAERTGGSVSTLTIQRTQQEDSAVYLCASSLESIAGIHNEQFFGPGTRLTVL.

The V and J genes are TRBV13 and TRBJ1-1, with D unclear. Germline V gene sequence: CDR1 PRHDT, CDR2 FYEKMQ (reference sequence). The CDR3 spans 11 residues. The V gene lost 5 bases and the J gene lost 3 bases, with 4 bases spanning the gap. CDR3 amino acids: CASSEDTEAFF. As DNA, the CDR3 is TGTGCCAGCAGCGAAGACACTGAAGCTTTCTTT. The full variable domain, completed using reference TRBV13 and TRBJ1-1, is AAGVIQSPRHLIKEKRETATLKCYPIPRHDTVYWYQQGPGQDPQFLISFYEKMQSDKGSIPDRFSAQQFSDYHSELNMSSLELGDSALYFCASSEDTEAFFGQGTRLTVV.

CDR3 region: CASSLGTGGFENIQYF. CDR3 nucleotide sequence: TGTGCCAGCAGCCTAGGGACAGGGGGTTTTGAAAACATTCAGTACTTC. The V and J genes are TRBV5-4 and TRBJ2-4; the match to TRBD1 covers 11 bases. This CDR3 spans 16 amino acids. Germline values: CDR1 SGHNT, CDR2 YYREEE (reference sequence). Losses at the gene ends were 4 bases for V and 5 bases for J; bases not matched to a gene: 8.

The rearrangement links TRBV27 to TRBJ1-4; TRBD1 is a possible D gene (6 bases). The germline V and J ends were trimmed by 8 bases and 7 bases, with 11 bases remaining between them. The germline gives CDR1 MNHEY, CDR2 SMNVEV (reference sequence). CDR3 length equals 12 residues. This CDR3 reads CASHGGGEKLFF. CDR3 DNA sequence: TGTGCCAGCCACGGAGGGGGTGAAAAACTGTTTTTT.

This clonotype was seen repeatedly, ten times or more. V and J are TRBV6-6 and TRBJ1-1; possibly TRBD1 for D (5 bases). The CDR3 has 18 amino acids. Between the trimmed V and J ends, which lost 0 bases and 0 bases, there was a span of 17 bases. Germline CDR1 MNHNY, CDR2 SVGAGI (reference sequence). CDR3 DNA sequence: TGTGCCAGCAGTTACTCGATCGGGGCAGGACCTATGAACACTGAAGCTTTCTTT. This gives the protein CASSYSIGAGPMNTEAFF.

This rearrangement joins TRBV10-2 to TRBJ2-3; possibly TRBD2 for D (6 bases). The CDR3 length is 16 residues. Germline values: CDR1 WSHSY, CDR2 SAAADI. V was trimmed by 3 bases and J by 2 bases, leaving 15 bases between them. DNA for the CDR3: TGCGCCAGCAGTGAAGAGGGTAGCGGTTACACAGATACGCAGTATTTT. Translated, it gives CASSEEGSGYTDTQYF.

This clonotype was detected only a few times. One end of the junction fails to match germline, which may point to a read error. The V call is TRBV7-9, the J call TRBJ2-7, with TRBD2 matching over 11 bases. The CDR3 contains 13 residues. The germline V gene encodes CDR1 SEHNR and CDR2 FQNEAQ (reference sequence). The CDR3 region is CASSSGLAGAPDF. The CDR3 nucleotides are TGTGCCAGCAGCTCCGGACTAGCGGGCGCACCGGACTTC.

This chain uses TRBV5-4 with TRBJ2-1; 9 bases fit TRBD2. V lost 4 bases to trimming and J lost 3 bases; unmatched junction nucleotides: 8. The CDR3 loop spans 16 amino acids. Germline-derived CDR1 and CDR2 are SGHNT and YYREEE (reference sequence). The CDR3 DNA is TGTGCCAGCAGCGCGACCGGGACTAGCCTCTACAATGAGCAGTTCTTC. It codes for CASSATGTSLYNEQFF.

Points on this clonotype: This clone may be a read error of a much larger clone one base away. The CDR3 does not end in the conserved phenylalanine or tryptophan, so this is likely a read error. The CDR3 DNA reads TGTGCCAGCAGCTTAAAACAGACTAACTATGGCTACACCTTA. This translates into CASSLKQTNYGYTL. This chain links TRBV7-6 with TRBJ1-2; no clear D. This CDR3 is built from 14 residues. The V gene lost 2 bases and the J gene lost 0 bases, with 7 bases spanning the gap. Per germline, CDR1 SGHVS and CDR2 FNYEAQ.

This clonotype was seen only a few times. The chain is built from TRBV20-1 and TRBJ1-1; D is unresolved. V lost 3 bases and J 3 bases, leaving 8 bases between the germline ends. CDR3 length: 12 amino acids. Germline V gene sequence: CDR1 DFQATT, CDR2 SNEGSKA (reference sequence). CDR3 sequence (DNA): TGCAGTGCTAGCGGGTTGGACACTGAAGCTTTCTTT. Translated, it gives CSASGLDTEAFF.

This clonotype was counted many times. This chain links TRBV6-5 with TRBJ1-2; 9 bases fit TRBD1. J was trimmed by 4 bases and V by 0 bases; bases with no gene match: 18. Germline CDR1 MNHEY, CDR2 SVGAGI. The CDR3 is made up of 20 amino acids. For the CDR3, the DNA is TGTGCCAGCAGTTACTCGGGCGTGTTGGGACAGGGACATCAGGGCTATGGCTACACCTTC. Translating gives CASSYSGVLGQGHQGYGYTF.

The chain is built from TRBV20-1 and TRBJ1-5, with D possibly matching TRBD1 (6 bases). Germline V gene lookup returns CDR1 DFQATT and CDR2 SNEGSKA (reference sequence). The CDR3 sequence is 16 residues long. The V end lost 0 bases, the J end lost 5 bases, and 17 bases lay between the germline ends. In DNA form, the CDR3 reads TGCAGTGCTAGAGATCGGGAGGGGGGGTACGATCAGCCCCAGCATTTT. It is translated as CSARDREGGYDQPQHF.

This clonotype has more than one count but fewer than ten. This chain links TRBV3-1 with TRBJ2-3, with D unclear. Germline assignment: CDR1 LGHDT and CDR2 YNNKEL (reference sequence). The V end was cut by 0 bases, the J end by 1 base, with 11 bases between. The CDR3 consists of 16 residues. CDR3 sequence: CASSQDSETGTDTQYF. The CDR3 nucleotides read TGTGCCAGCAGCCAAGATTCGGAGACCGGCACAGATACGCAGTATTTT.

This clonotype has at least ten counts. This rearrangement joins TRBV7-8 to TRBJ2-7; TRBD1 matches at 10 bases. The length of the CDR3 is 14 residues. V lost 4 bases and J lost 3; bases outside the gene matches: 3. Germline CDR1 and CDR2: SGHVS and FQNEAQ. CDR3 residues: CASSSGQGNYEQYF. The CDR3 nucleotides read TGTGCCAGCAGCTCGGGACAGGGGAACTACGAGCAGTACTTC.

This clonotype was detected only a few times. The CDR3 spells CASSPRTSGTSDTQYF. For the CDR3, the DNA is TGTGCCAGCAGCCCCAGGACTAGCGGGACGTCAGATACGCAGTATTTT. The rearrangement uses TRBV7-9 and TRBJ2-3; 12 bases agree with TRBD2. This CDR3 is built from 16 residues. V was pared by 5 bases and J by 4 bases, with 7 bases of the junction left unmatched. Germline assignment: CDR1 SEHNR and CDR2 FQNEAQ (reference sequence).

This clonotype was picked up many times. The chain is built from TRBV7-8 and TRBJ1-5; D is uncertain. The CDR3 is 14 amino acids. V shed 1 base and J shed 4 bases, with 8 bases lying between them. The germline V gene encodes CDR1 SGHVS and CDR2 FQNEAQ. Here the CDR3 reads CASSLGVRNQPQHF. The CDR3 coding sequence is TGTGCCAGCAGCTTAGGCGTGAGGAATCAGCCCCAGCATTTT. Filled out from reference TRBV7-8 and TRBJ1-5, the complete variable domain reads GAGVSQSPRYKVAKRGQDVALRCDPISGHVSLFWYQQALGQGPEFLTYFQNEAQLDKSGLPSDRFFAERPEGSVSTLKIQRTQQEDSAVYLCASSLGVRNQPQHFGDGTRLSIL.

This clonotype was observed many times. This chain uses TRBV7-2 with TRBJ2-1; 11 bases map to TRBD2. CDR3 size: 16 residues. J gave up 7 bases and V 5 bases, and 10 bases lay outside the gene matches. The germline V gene encodes CDR1 SGHTA and CDR2 FQGNSA. CDR3 residues: CASSPRVAGGRNEQFF. As DNA, the CDR3 is TGTGCCAGCAGCCCCAGGGTAGCGGGGGGGCGAAATGAGCAGTTCTTC.

This clonotype has only a few counts. This sequence joins TRBV6-5 and TRBJ2-1; 9 bases align to TRBD2. V trimming: 3 bases; J trimming: 12 bases; junction bases outside the gene matches: 6. CDR3 length equals 13 residues. The germline V gene encodes CDR1 MNHEY and CDR2 SVGAGI. The CDR3 spells CASSYGTSYWQFF. CDR3 nucleotide sequence: TGTGCCAGCAGTTATGGGACTAGCTATTGGCAGTTCTTC.